This TCR beta chain comes out of a study of blood T cell repertoires in COVID-19. Across the whole study: The United States, Italy and Spain provided the acute and convalescent COVID-19 samples.

Per the original methods: Reference gene primer amplification gave nucleated cell count estimates. The assay was immunoSEQ multiplex PCR, and TCRdb's table has in-frame clones only and misses some. V, J and clone size reflect that table, while D and trimming were determined from the DNA. The sample lists roughly 100,000 clones, less than 80% seen once, with roughly 6.2% in the top ten. V lost 4 bases to trimming and J lost 5 bases; unmatched junction nucleotides: 6. Germline values: CDR1 SGHNT, CDR2 YENEEA. The CDR3 is 16 amino acids. The rearrangement joins TRBV11-3 to TRBJ2-1; 12 nucleotides match TRBD2. This clonotype was obtained from a man older than 75 with COVID-19, enrolled during active disease. Sequencing input: peripheral blood. The CDR3 sequence is CASSWGTSGYHNEQFF. Here the CDR3 DNA reads TGTGCCAGCAGCTGGGGGACTAGCGGGTATCACAATGAGCAGTTCTTC.